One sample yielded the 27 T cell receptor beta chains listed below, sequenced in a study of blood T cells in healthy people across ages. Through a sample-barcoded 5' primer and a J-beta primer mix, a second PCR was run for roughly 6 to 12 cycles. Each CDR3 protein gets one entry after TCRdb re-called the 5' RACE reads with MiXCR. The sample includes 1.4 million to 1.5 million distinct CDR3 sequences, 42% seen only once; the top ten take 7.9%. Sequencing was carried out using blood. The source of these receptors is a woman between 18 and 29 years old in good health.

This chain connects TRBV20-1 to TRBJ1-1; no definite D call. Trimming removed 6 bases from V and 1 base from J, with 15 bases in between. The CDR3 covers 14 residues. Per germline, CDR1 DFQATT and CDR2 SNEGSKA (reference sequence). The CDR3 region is CSAPDMSQNTEAFF. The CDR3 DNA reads TGCAGTGCCCCTGACATGAGCCAGAACACTGAAGCTTTCTTT.

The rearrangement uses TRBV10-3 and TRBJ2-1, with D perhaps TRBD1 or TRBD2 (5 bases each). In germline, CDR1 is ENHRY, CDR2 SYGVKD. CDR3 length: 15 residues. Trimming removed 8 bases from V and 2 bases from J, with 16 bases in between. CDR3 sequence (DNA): TGTGCCATCCGAAGGGACCGCGGACCCTACAATGAGCAGTTCTTC. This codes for CAIRRDRGPYNEQFF.

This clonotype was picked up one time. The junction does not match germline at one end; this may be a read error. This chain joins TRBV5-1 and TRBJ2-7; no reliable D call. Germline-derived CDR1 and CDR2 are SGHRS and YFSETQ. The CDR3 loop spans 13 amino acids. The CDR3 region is CASNPDASYEQYF. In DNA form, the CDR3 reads TGTGCCAGCAACCCGGACGCTTCCTACGAGCAGTACTTC.

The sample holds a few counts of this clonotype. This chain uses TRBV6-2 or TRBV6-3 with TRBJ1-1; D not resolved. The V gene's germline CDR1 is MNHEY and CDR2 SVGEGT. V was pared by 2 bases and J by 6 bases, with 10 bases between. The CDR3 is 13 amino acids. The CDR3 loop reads CASSYASGSEAFF. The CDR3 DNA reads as TGTGCCAGCAGTTACGCCTCTGGGTCTGAAGCTTTCTTT.

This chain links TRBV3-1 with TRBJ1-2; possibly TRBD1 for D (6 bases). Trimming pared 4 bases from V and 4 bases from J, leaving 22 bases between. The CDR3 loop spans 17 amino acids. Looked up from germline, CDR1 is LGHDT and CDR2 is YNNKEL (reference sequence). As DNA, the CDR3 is TGTGCCAGCAGCCTTCCCTCCCCGACAGGCCAAAGCTATGGCTACACCTTC. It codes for CASSLPSPTGQSYGYTF.

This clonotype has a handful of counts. CDR3 region: CASSDGPPYEQYF. CDR3 nucleotides: TGTGCCAGCAGTGACGGGCCGCCCTACGAGCAGTACTTC. This chain links TRBV6-1 with TRBJ2-7; D unclear. CDR3 length: 13 residues. Trimming took 3 bases from V and 2 from J, leaving 8 bases between them. Germline V CDR1 and CDR2: MNHNS, SASEGT.

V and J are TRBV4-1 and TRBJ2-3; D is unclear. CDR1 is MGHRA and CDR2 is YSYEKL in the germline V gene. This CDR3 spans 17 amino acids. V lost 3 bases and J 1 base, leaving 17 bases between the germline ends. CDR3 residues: CASSHAPGPSGTDTQYF. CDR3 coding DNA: TGCGCCAGCAGCCACGCCCCCGGACCCTCGGGCACAGATACGCAGTATTTT.

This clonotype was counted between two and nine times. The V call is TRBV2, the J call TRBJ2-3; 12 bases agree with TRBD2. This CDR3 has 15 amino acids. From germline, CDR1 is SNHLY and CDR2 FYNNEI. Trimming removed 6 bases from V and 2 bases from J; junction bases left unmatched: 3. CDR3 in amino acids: CASRRLAGVTDTQYF. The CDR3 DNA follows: TGTGCCAGCAGACGACTAGCGGGGGTCACAGATACGCAGTATTTT.

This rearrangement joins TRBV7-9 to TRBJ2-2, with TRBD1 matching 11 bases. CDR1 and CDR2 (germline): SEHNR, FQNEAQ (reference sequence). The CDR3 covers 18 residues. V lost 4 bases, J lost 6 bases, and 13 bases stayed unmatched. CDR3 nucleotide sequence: TGTGCCAGCAGCTCCCAGGACAGGGGGCTCGTCGGGCCCGGGGAGCTGTTTTTT. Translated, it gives CASSSQDRGLVGPGELFF.

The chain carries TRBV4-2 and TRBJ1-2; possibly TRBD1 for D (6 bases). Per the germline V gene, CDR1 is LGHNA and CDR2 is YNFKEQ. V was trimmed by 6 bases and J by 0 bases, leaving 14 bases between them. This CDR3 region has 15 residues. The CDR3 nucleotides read TGTGCCAGCAGGGGGGGGGGCCTTTCTAACTATGGCTACACCTTC. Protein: CASRGGGLSNYGYTF.

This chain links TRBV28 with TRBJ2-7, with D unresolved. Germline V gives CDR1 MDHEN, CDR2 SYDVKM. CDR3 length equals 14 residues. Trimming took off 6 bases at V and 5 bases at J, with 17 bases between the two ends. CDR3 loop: CASRVASKVNEQYF. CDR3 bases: TGTGCCAGCAGGGTGGCCAGTAAGGTGAACGAGCAGTACTTC.

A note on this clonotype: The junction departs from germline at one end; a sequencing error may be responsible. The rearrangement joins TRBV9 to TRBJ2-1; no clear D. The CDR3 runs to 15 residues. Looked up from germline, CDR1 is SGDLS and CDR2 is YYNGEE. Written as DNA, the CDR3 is TGTGCCAGCAGCCCCCATGCCAGCTCCTATAATGAGCAGTTCTTC. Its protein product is CASSPHASSYNEQFF. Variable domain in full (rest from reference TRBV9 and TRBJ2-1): DSGVTQTPKHLITATGQRVTLRCSPRSGDLSVYWYQQSLDQGLQFLIQYYNGEERAKGNILERFSAQQFPDLHSELNLSSLELGDSALYFCASSPHASSYNEQFFGPGTRLTVL.

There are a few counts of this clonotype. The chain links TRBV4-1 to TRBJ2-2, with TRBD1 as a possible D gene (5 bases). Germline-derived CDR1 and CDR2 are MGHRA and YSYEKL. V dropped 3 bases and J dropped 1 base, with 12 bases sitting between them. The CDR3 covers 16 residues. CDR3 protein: CASSHQGVRNTGELFF. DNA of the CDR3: TGCGCCAGCAGCCATCAGGGTGTCCGGAACACCGGGGAGCTGTTTTTT.

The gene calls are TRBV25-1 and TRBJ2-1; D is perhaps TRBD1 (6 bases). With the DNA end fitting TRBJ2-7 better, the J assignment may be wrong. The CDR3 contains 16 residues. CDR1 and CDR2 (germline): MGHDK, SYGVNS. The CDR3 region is CASSDPDRSSYNEQYF. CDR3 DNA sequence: TGTGCCAGCAGTGACCCCGACAGGTCGAGTTACAATGAGCAGTACTTC.

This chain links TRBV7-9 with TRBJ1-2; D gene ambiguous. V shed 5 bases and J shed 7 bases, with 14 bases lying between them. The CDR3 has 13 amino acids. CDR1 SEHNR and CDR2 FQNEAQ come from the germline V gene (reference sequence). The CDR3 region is CASSVEGGRGYTF. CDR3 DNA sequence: TGTGCCAGCAGCGTCGAGGGAGGCCGTGGCTACACCTTC. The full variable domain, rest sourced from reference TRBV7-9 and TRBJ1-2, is DTGVSQNPRHKITKRGQNVTFRCDPISEHNRLYWYRQTLGQGPEFLTYFQNEAQLEKSRLLSDRFSAERPKGSFSTLEIQRTEQGDSAMYLCASSVEGGRGYTFGSGTRLTVV.

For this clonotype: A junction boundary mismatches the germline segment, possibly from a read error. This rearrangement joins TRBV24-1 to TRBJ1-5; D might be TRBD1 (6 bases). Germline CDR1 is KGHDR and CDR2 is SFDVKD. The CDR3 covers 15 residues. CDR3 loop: CATSDRQASDQPQHF. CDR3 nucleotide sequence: TGTGCCACCAGTGATCGACAGGCTAGCGATCAGCCCCAGCATTTT.

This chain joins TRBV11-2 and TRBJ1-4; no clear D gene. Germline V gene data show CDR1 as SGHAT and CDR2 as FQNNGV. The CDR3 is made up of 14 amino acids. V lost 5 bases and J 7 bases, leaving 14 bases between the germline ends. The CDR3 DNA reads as TGTGCCAGCAGCCCTGGCGGGAAGTTTGAAAAACTGTTTTTT. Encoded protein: CASSPGGKFEKLFF. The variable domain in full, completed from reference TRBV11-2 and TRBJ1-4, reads EAGVAQSPRYKIIEKRQSVAFWCNPISGHATLYWYQQILGQGPKLLIQFQNNGVVDDSQLPKDRFSAERLKGVDSTLKIQPAKLEDSAVYLCASSPGGKFEKLFFGSGTQLSVL.

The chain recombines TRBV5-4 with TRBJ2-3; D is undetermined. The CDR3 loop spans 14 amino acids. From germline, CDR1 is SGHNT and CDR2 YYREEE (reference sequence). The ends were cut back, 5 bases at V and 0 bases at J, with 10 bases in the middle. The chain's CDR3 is CASRILGSTDTQYF. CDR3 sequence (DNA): TGTGCCAGCAGAATTTTAGGTAGCACAGATACGCAGTATTTT.

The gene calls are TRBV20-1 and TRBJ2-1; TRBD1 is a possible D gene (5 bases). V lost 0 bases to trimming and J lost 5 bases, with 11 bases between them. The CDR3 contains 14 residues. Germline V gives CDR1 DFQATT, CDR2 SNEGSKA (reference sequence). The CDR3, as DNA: TGCAGTGCTAGAGAGGGGCTAACCGACAATGAGCAGTTCTTC. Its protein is CSAREGLTDNEQFF.

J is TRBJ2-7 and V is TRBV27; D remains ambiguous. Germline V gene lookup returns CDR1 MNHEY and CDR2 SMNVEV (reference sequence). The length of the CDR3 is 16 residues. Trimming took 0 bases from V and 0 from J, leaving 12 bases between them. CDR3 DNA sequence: TGTGCCAGCAGTTTATCGAGCTGGGAAAGCTCCTACGAGCAGTACTTC. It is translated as CASSLSSWESSYEQYF.

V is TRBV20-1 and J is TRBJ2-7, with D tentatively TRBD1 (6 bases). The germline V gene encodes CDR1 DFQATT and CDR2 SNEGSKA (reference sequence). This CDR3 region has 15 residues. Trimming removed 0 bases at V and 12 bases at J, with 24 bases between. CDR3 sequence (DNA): TGCAGTGCTAGAGATCAGGGCAGGGGTGGTTACGAACTGTACTTC. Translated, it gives CSARDQGRGGYELYF.

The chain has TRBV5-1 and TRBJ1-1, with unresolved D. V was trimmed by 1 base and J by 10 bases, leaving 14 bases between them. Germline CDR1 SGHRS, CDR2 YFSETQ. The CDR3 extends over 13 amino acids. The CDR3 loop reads CASSLSVLEGAFF. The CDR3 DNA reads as TGCGCCAGCAGCTTGAGTGTCTTGGAGGGAGCTTTCTTT.

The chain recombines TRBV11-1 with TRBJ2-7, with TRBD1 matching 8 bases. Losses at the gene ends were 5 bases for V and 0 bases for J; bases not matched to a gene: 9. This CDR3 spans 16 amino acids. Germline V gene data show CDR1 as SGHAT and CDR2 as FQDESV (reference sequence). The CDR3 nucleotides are TGTGCCAGCAGCCCCGGACAGGGAAGAAGCTCCTACGAGCAGTACTTC. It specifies CASSPGQGRSSYEQYF.

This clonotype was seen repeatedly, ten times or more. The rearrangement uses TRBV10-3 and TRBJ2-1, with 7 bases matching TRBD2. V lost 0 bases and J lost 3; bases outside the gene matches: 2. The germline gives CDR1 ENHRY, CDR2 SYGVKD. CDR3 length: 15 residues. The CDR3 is CAISESGGSYNEQFF. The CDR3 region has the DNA TGTGCCATCAGTGAGTCGGGCGGGAGCTACAATGAGCAGTTCTTC.

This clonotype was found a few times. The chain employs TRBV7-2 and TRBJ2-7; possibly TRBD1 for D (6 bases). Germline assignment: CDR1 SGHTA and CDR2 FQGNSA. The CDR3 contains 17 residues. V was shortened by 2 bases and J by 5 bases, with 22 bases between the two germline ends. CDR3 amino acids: CASSLRGLRGSPHEQYF. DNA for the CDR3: TGTGCCAGCAGCTTAAGGGGTTTGAGGGGGAGCCCCCACGAGCAGTACTTC.

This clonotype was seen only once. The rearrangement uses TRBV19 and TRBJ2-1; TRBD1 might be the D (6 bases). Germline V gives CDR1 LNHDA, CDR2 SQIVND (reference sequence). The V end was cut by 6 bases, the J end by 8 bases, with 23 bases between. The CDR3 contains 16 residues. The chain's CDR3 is CASRAVSSGAVDEQFF. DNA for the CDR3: TGTGCCAGTAGGGCCGTGAGCTCAGGGGCGGTGGATGAGCAGTTCTTC.

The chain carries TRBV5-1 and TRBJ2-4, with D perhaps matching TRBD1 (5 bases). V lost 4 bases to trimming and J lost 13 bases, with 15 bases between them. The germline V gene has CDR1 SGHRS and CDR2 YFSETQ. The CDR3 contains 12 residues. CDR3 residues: CASSGTGSQQYF. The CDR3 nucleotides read TGCGCCAGCAGCGGAACAGGCTCCCAGCAGTACTTC.